These 25 T cell receptor beta chains originate from one sample sequenced in a study of Ad26.COV2.S vaccination and SARS-CoV-2 variants. The assay was immunoSEQ multiplex PCR, and TCRdb's table has in-frame clones only and misses some. The sample has fewer than 500,000 clones, 75% to 95% seen once; the top ten hold more than 9%. Stated treatment: roughly 18 received Ad26.COV2.S at low or high dose, single or two shots; 5 received placebo; per-sample allocation not given. Following the first vaccine or placebo injection, samples were taken on day 63. Sample: peripheral blood, taken in a trial of Ad26.COV2.S vaccine versus placebo. The receptors derive from a person between 18 and 65 years old who received the Ad26.COV2.S COVID-19 vaccine or a placebo.

As regards this clone: The sample holds other DNA sequences that translate to the same CDR3. The chain joins TRBV5-1 to TRBJ2-7; the match to TRBD2 covers 10 bases. J lost 0 bases, V lost 2 bases, and 2 bases had no gene match. The CDR3 length is 15 residues. Per the germline V gene, CDR1 is SGHRS and CDR2 is YFSETQ. The CDR3: CASSLAGGSSYEQYF. As DNA, the CDR3 is TGCGCCAGCAGCTTAGCGGGAGGGTCCTCCTACGAGCAGTACTTC.

The gene calls are TRBV28 and TRBJ1-2, with D maybe TRBD1 (6 bases). The V gene lost 5 bases and the J gene lost 4 bases, with 11 bases spanning the gap. The CDR3 runs to 13 residues. Germline assignment: CDR1 MDHEN and CDR2 SYDVKM. CDR3 protein: CASSPPTGYGYTF. The CDR3 nucleotides are TGTGCCAGCAGTCCCCCGACAGGCTATGGCTACACCTTC.

This clone was found a few times. The chain uses TRBV27 and TRBJ1-5; D is perhaps TRBD1 (5 bases). Germline V lookup: CDR1 MNHEY, CDR2 SMNVEV (reference sequence). Trimming shortened V by 2 bases and J by 6 bases, and 11 bases separated the two germline ends. The CDR3 is 14 residues long. CDR3 DNA sequence: TGTGCCAGCAGTTTACGGGGCGATTTTCAGCCCCAGCATTTT. Its translation is CASSLRGDFQPQHF.

The chain recombines TRBV19 with TRBJ2-7, with 10 positions matching TRBD1. The trim removed 0 bases at V and 3 bases at J, leaving 8 bases unmatched. The length of the CDR3 is 17 residues. CDR1 LNHDA and CDR2 SQIVND come from the germline V gene (reference sequence). This chain's CDR3 is CASSIDERDRGYYEQYF. The CDR3 DNA reads TGTGCCAGTAGTATAGACGAGAGGGACAGGGGCTACTACGAGCAGTACTTC.

The chain carries TRBV4-1 and TRBJ2-7; D uncertain. The V gene's germline CDR1 is MGHRA and CDR2 YSYEKL. There are 14 residues in the CDR3. Trimming left V 4 bases short and J 0 bases short, with 10 bases between. The CDR3 DNA sequence: TGCGCCAGCAGCCGACATCCGAGCTCCTACGAGCAGTACTTC. As protein: CASSRHPSSYEQYF.

V gene TRBV4-2 combines with J gene TRBJ2-3; 7 nucleotides align to TRBD1. This CDR3 is 16 amino acids long. The trim removed 0 bases at V and 2 bases at J, leaving 5 bases unmatched. CDR1 and CDR2 from the germline V gene are LGHNA and YNFKEQ. This CDR3 reads CASSQEGDRTTDTQYF. In nucleotides, the CDR3 is TGTGCCAGCAGCCAAGAGGGGGACAGAACCACAGATACGCAGTATTTT.

This chain uses TRBV9 with TRBJ2-5; D may be TRBD2 (5 bases). Deletions cut 0 bases from V and 1 base from J, with 10 bases between. The V gene's germline CDR1 is SGDLS and CDR2 YYNGEE. This CDR3 region has 15 residues. CDR3 amino acids: CASSVEVGLQETQYF. As DNA, the CDR3 is TGTGCCAGCAGCGTAGAGGTAGGACTCCAAGAGACCCAGTACTTC. Using reference TRBV9 and TRBJ2-5 for the parts outside the CDR3, the full variable domain is DSGVTQTPKHLITATGQRVTLRCSPRSGDLSVYWYQQSLDQGLQFLIQYYNGEERAKGNILERFSAQQFPDLHSELNLSSLELGDSALYFCASSVEVGLQETQYFGPGTRLLVL.

V and J are TRBV7-9 and TRBJ2-2; D tentatively reads TRBD1 or TRBD2 (5 bases each). CDR3 length equals 12 residues. CDR1 is SEHNR, CDR2 FQNEAQ, per germline (reference sequence). Trimming removed 1 base at V and 10 bases at J, with 7 bases between. CDR3 loop: CASSLGGAELFF. The CDR3 nucleotides are TGTGCCAGCAGCTTAGGAGGGGCGGAGCTGTTTTTT.

This sequence joins TRBV4-1 and TRBJ2-3; 8 bases map to TRBD2. J was trimmed by 4 bases and V by 1 base; bases with no gene match: 19. Germline CDR1 is MGHRA and CDR2 is YSYEKL. CDR3 length equals 20 residues. CDR3 region: CASSQGPSPVGRANADTQYF. The CDR3 DNA follows: TGCGCCAGCAGCCAAGGTCCCTCCCCGGTCGGGAGGGCGAATGCAGATACGCAGTATTTT.

The chain carries TRBV6-5 and TRBJ2-7; TRBD2 matches 8 bases. This CDR3 is 15 amino acids long. The germline CDR1 and CDR2 sequences are MNHEY and SVGAGI. The V gene end was trimmed by 6 bases and the J gene end by 4 bases; junction bases not matched to a gene: 11. The CDR3, as DNA: TGTGCCAGCAGCCCAAAGGAGCGGGAGAAATACGAGCAGTACTTC. It specifies CASSPKEREKYEQYF.

The J gene is TRBJ2-1, the V gene TRBV30; 9 nucleotides agree with TRBD2. V lost 0 bases, J lost 4 bases, and 7 bases stayed unmatched. Looked up from germline, CDR1 is GTSNPN and CDR2 is SVGIG (reference sequence). The CDR3 consists of 16 residues. The chain's CDR3 is CAWSVGLGLAYNEQFF. CDR3 bases: TGTGCCTGGAGTGTTGGGTTGGGACTAGCTTACAATGAGCAGTTCTTC.

On this clone: Other DNA sequences in the same sample also yield this CDR3. The gene calls are TRBV5-1 and TRBJ2-7, with 9 bases lining up with TRBD1. Looked up from germline, CDR1 is SGHRS and CDR2 is YFSETQ. The V and J ends lost 3 bases and 2 bases, in that order; junction bases with no gene match: 3. The CDR3 extends over 14 amino acids. The DNA for the CDR3 is TGCGCCAGCAGCTCCGGGACAGGGACCTACGAGCAGTACTTC. This encodes CASSSGTGTYEQYF.

In its sample, this clone was seen once. V gene TRBV13 combines with J gene TRBJ2-2; 9 bases are shared with TRBD1. This CDR3 contains 15 residues. V lost 5 bases and J lost 5; bases outside the gene matches: 6. Germline-derived CDR1 and CDR2 are PRHDT and FYEKMQ (reference sequence). CDR3 in amino acids: CASSLSGTGTGELFF. In nucleotides, the CDR3 is TGTGCCAGCAGCCTCTCCGGGACAGGGACCGGGGAGCTGTTTTTT. Drawing the rest from reference TRBV13 and TRBJ2-2, the complete variable domain is AAGVIQSPRHLIKEKRETATLKCYPIPRHDTVYWYQQGPGQDPQFLISFYEKMQSDKGSIPDRFSAQQFSDYHSELNMSSLELGDSALYFCASSLSGTGTGELFFGEGSRLTVL.

This sequence joins TRBV5-1 and TRBJ2-5; TRBD1 matches 9 bases. V shed 4 bases, J shed 3 bases, and the junction held 7 bases outside the gene matches. This CDR3 is 15 amino acids long. Germline CDR1 and CDR2: SGHRS and YFSETQ. CDR3 region: CASSGRQGGKETQYF. For the CDR3, the DNA is TGCGCCAGCAGCGGGAGACAGGGGGGGAAAGAGACCCAGTACTTC.

This clone showed up just once. The V and J genes are TRBV27 and TRBJ2-3; no definite D call. Germline assignment: CDR1 MNHEY and CDR2 SMNVEV (reference sequence). The V end lost 7 bases, the J end lost 0 bases, and 14 bases lay between the germline ends. This CDR3 region has 15 residues. In DNA form, the CDR3 reads TGTGCCAGCACCCTCCAGGCGTTCAGCACAGATACGCAGTATTTT. Amino acid sequence: CASTLQAFSTDTQYF.

The CDR3 DNA reads TGTGCCAGCAGCCCGGGACAGGTCTTTGAGGAGACCCAGTACTTC. As protein: CASSPGQVFEETQYF. This chain connects TRBV5-8 to TRBJ2-5; 8 bases are shared with TRBD1. Trimming cost V 4 bases and J 5 bases; bases outside gene matches: 10. Germline V gene data show CDR1 as SGHTS and CDR2 as YDEGEE. This CDR3 region has 15 residues.

This sequence joins TRBV18 and TRBJ2-1; TRBD1 might be the D (6 bases). Trimming stripped 1 base from V and 0 bases from J, with 10 bases between. Germline V gene sequence: CDR1 KGHSH, CDR2 LQKENI. This CDR3 contains 16 residues. The CDR3 protein is CASSPLRGSSYNEQFF. CDR3 sequence (DNA): TGTGCCAGCTCACCACTAAGGGGGAGCTCCTACAATGAGCAGTTCTTC.

CDR3 sequence (DNA): TGTGCCAGCAGAGCCAAATGGACAGTAAACACTGAAGCTTTCTTT. This encodes CASRAKWTVNTEAFF. The chain employs TRBV6-5 and TRBJ1-1; tentatively, D is TRBD1 (6 bases). The ends were cut back, 6 bases at V and 2 bases at J, with 16 bases in the middle. This CDR3 region has 15 residues. In germline, CDR1 is MNHEY, CDR2 SVGAGI.

The chain couples TRBV11-3 to TRBJ2-3; D might be TRBD2 (5 bases). CDR3 size: 14 residues. The V end lost 4 bases, the J end lost 4 bases, and 12 bases lay between the germline ends. Germline CDR1 and CDR2: SGHNT and YENEEA. CDR3 residues: CASSSEVEADTQYF. The CDR3 nucleotides read TGTGCCAGCAGCTCAGAGGTGGAGGCAGATACGCAGTATTTT.

This clone was counted once. The rearrangement uses TRBV3-1 (or the pseudogene TRBV3-2) and TRBJ2-3, with D unclear. The germline CDR1 and CDR2 sequences are LGHDT and YNNKEL (reference sequence). V lost 1 base to trimming and J lost 8 bases, with 13 bases between them. The CDR3 runs to 14 residues. CDR3: CASSQGGGLRTQYF. CDR3 coding DNA: TGTGCCAGCAGCCAAGGTGGCGGCCTACGTACGCAGTATTTT.

The chain recombines TRBV27 with TRBJ2-5; maybe TRBD2 (5 bases). The V end was cut by 5 bases, the J end by 3 bases, with 10 bases between. CDR3 length: 13 residues. The germline V gene has CDR1 MNHEY and CDR2 SMNVEV (reference sequence). The CDR3 sequence: CASSPRLKETQYF. The CDR3 region has the DNA TGTGCCAGCAGTCCGAGACTAAAAGAGACCCAGTACTTC.

The chain is built from TRBV6-5 and TRBJ2-5, with D hard to call. In germline, CDR1 is MNHEY, CDR2 SVGAGI. The CDR3 totals 12 residues. Between the trimmed V and J ends, which lost 2 bases and 5 bases, there was a span of 6 bases. The CDR3 is CASSYSLETQYF. CDR3 sequence (DNA): TGTGCCAGCAGTTACAGCCTGGAGACCCAGTACTTC.

The CDR3 DNA sequence: TGTGCCAGCAGCCGGGACGGGATAGCCAAAAACATTCAGTACTTC. This encodes CASSRDGIAKNIQYF. The V call is TRBV5-5, the J call TRBJ2-4; D could derive from TRBD1 or TRBD2 (5 bases each). This CDR3 spans 15 amino acids. Germline V lookup: CDR1 SGHKS, CDR2 YYEKEE (reference sequence). V lost 4 bases, J lost 0 bases, and 11 bases lay in between.

V is TRBV7-2 and J is TRBJ2-5; weak D call: TRBD1 (6 bases). The ends were cut back, 4 bases at V and 7 bases at J, with 19 bases in the middle. Germline CDR1 is SGHTA and CDR2 is FQGNSA. The CDR3 contains 15 residues. CDR3: CASSSRTAVLLTQYF. The DNA for the CDR3 is TGTGCCAGCAGCTCCAGGACAGCAGTGTTGCTGACCCAGTACTTC.

Many counts were recorded for this clone. The CDR3, as DNA: TGCGCCAGCAGTGTTGGGGGGCCTACAATTGAGCAGTTCTTC. Encoded protein: CASSVGGPTIEQFF. The chain links TRBV10-1 to TRBJ2-1, with D possibly being TRBD1 or TRBD2 (6 bases each). The CDR3 covers 14 residues. Trimming left V 4 bases short and J 9 bases short, with 16 bases between. CDR1 and CDR2 (germline): WNHNN, SYGVQD (reference sequence).